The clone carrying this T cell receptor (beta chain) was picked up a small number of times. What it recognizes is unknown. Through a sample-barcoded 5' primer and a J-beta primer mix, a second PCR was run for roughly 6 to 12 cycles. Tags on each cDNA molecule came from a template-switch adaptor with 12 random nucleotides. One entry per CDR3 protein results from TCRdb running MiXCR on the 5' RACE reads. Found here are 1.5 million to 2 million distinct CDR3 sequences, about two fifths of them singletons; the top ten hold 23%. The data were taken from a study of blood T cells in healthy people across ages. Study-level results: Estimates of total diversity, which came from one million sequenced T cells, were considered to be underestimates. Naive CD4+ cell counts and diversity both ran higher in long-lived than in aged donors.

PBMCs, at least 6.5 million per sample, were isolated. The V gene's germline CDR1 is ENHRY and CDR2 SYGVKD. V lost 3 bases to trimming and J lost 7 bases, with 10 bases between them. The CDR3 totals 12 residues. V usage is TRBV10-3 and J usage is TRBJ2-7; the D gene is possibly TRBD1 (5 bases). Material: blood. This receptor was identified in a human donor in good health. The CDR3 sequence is CAISDPRQEQYF. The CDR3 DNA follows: TGTGCCATCAGTGACCCCAGACAGGAGCAGTACTTC.